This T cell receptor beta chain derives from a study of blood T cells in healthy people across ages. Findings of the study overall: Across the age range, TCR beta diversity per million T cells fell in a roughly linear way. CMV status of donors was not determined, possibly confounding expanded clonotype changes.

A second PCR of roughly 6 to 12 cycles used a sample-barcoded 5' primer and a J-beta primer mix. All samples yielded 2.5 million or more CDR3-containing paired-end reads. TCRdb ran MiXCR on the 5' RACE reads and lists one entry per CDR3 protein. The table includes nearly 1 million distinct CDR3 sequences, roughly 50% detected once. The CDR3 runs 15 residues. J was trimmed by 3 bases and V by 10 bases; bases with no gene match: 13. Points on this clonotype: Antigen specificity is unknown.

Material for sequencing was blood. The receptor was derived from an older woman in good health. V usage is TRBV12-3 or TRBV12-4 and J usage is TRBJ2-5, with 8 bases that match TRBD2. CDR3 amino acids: CATFSCSGREETQYF. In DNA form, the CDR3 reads TGTGCCACCTTCAGCTGCAGCGGGAGAGAAGAGACCCAGTACTTC.